This entry features one T cell receptor (beta chain) sequence. This PCR relied on a set of 60 Vbeta primers and 13 Jbeta primers. TCRdb's table, derived via immunoSEQ multiplex PCR, lists solely in-frame clones and lacks some. The data contain about 170,000 clones, roughly four fifths of them singletons. Likely unrecorded immune exposures existed in these nominally healthy donors. In germline, CDR1 is MDHEN, CDR2 SYDVKM. Trimming shortened V by 3 bases and J by 2 bases, and 8 bases separated the two germline ends. There are 13 residues in the CDR3. The data were taken from a study of cytomegalovirus exposure and HLA in healthy donors.

Sequenced sample: PBMCs. The J gene is TRBJ2-7, the V gene TRBV28; D unresolved. This TCR was sampled from a man aged 18 to 30 in good health and CMV-seronegative. CDR3 in amino acids: CASSFGPTYEQYF. Here the CDR3 DNA reads TGTGCCAGCAGTTTTGGGCCAACCTACGAGCAGTACTTC.